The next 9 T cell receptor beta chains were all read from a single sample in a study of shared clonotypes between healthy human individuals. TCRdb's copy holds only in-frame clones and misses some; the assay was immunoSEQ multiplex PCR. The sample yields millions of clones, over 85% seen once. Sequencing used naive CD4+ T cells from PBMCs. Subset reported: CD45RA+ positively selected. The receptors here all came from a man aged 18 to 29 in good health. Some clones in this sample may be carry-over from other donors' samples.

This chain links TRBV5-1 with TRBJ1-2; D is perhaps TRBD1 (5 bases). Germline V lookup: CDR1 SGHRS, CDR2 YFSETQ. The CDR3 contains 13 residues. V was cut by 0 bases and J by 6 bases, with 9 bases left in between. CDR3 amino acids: CASSLGTGHGYTF. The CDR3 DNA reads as TGCGCCAGCAGCTTGGGTACAGGTCATGGCTACACCTTC.

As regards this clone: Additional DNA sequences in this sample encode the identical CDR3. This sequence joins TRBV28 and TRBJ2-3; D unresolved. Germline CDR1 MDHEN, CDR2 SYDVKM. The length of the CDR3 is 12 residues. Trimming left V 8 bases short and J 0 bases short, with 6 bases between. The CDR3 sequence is CASGTSTDTQYF. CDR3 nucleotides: TGTGCCAGCGGAACTAGCACAGATACGCAGTATTTT.

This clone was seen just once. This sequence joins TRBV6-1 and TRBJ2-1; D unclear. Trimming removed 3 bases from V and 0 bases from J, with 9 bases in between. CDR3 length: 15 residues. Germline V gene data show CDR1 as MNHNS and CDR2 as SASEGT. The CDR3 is CASSERPSSYNEQFF. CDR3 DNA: TGTGCCAGCAGTGAGCGTCCCAGCTCCTACAATGAGCAGTTCTTC.

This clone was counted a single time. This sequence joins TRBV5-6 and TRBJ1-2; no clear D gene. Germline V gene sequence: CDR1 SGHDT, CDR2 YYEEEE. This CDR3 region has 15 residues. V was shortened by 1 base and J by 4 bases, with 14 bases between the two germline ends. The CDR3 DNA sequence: TGTGCCAGCAGCTTGCGACAAGGATCTGTCTATGGCTACACCTTC. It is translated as CASSLRQGSVYGYTF.

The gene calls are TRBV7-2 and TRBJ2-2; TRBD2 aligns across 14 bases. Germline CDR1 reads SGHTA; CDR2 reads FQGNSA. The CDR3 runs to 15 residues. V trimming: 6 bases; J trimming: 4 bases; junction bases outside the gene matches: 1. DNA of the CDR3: TGTGCCAGCAGGGGGACTAGCGGGAGCACCGGGGAGCTGTTTTTT. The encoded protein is CASRGTSGSTGELFF.

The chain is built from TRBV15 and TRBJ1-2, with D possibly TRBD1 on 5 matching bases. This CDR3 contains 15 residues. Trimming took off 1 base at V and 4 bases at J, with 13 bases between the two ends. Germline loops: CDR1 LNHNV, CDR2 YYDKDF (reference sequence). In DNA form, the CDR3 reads TGTGCCACCAGCAGAGGCCTAGGGGCCTCCTATGGCTACACCTTC. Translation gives CATSRGLGASYGYTF.

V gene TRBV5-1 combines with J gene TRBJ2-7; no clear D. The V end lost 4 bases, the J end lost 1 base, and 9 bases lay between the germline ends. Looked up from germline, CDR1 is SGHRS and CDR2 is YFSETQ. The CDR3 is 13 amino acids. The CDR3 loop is CASSPDGSYEQYF. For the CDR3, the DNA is TGCGCCAGCAGCCCTGATGGATCCTACGAGCAGTACTTC.

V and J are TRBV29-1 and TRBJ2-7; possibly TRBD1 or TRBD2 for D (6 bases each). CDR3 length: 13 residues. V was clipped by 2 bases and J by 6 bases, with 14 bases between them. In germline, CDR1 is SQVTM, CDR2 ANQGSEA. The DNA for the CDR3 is TGCAGCGTTGAACGGCCAGGAGGGGGCGAGCAGTACTTC. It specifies CSVERPGGGEQYF.

The CDR3 spells CASSSLTGKISYTF. The CDR3, as DNA: TGTGCCAGCAGTTCCCTGACAGGGAAAATAAGCTACACCTTC. J is TRBJ1-2 and V is TRBV27; 7 nucleotides agree with TRBD1. Germline CDR1 and CDR2: MNHEY and SMNVEV (reference sequence). The junction had 11 bases not matched to a gene; V was cut back by 4 bases and J by 9 bases. The CDR3 covers 14 residues.